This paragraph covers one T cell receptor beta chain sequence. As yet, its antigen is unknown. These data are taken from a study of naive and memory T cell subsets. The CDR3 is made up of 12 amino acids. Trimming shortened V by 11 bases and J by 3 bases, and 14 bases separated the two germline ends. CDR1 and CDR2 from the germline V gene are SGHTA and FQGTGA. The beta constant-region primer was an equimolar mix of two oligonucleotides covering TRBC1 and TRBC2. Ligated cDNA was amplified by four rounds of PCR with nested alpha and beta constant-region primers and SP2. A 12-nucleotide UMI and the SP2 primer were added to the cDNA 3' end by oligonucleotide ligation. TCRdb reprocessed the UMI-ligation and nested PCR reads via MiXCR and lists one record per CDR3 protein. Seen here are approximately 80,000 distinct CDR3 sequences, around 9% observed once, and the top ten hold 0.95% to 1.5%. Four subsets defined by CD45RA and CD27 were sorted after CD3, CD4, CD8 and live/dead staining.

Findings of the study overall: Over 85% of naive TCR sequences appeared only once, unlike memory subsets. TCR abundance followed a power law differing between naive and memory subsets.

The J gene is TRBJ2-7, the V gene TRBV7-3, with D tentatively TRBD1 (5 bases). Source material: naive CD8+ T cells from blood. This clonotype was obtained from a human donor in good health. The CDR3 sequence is CADLRALYEQYF. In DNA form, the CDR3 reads TGTGCCGACCTCAGGGCCCTCTACGAGCAGTACTTC.